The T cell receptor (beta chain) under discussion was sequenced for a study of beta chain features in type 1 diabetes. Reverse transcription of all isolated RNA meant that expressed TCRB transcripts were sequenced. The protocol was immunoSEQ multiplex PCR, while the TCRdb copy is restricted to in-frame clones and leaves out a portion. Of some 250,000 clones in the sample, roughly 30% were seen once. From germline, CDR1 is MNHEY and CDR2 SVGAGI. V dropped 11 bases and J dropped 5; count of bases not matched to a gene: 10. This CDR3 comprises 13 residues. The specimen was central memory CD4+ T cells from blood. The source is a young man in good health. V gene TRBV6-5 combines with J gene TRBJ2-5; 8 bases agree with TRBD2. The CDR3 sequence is CAVQRESLETQYF. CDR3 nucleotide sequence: TGTGCCGTACAGCGGGAGAGTTTGGAGACCCAGTACTTC.